These 31 T cell receptor beta chains were all obtained from the same sample, sequenced in a study of blood T cells in healthy people across ages. A second PCR of about 7 to 12 cycles used a sample-barcoded 5' primer and a J-beta primer mix. One entry per CDR3 protein, called by TCRdb with MiXCR from the 5' RACE reads. In the table there are 870,000 or so distinct CDR3 sequences, about 30% of which are singletons. The sequenced sample consisted of blood. The receptor set was obtained from a woman older than 75 in good health.

With regard to this clonotype: A much larger clone sits a single nucleotide away, making a read error possible. The chain joins TRBV6-5 to TRBJ1-1; D not certain. The CDR3 covers 15 residues. CDR1 and CDR2 from the germline V gene are MNHEY and SVGAGI. CDR3 DNA: TGTCCCAGCAGTTACGGGATCCAGAGGAACACTGAAGCTTTCTTT. Translation gives CPSSYGIQRNTEAFF.

The V gene is TRBV3-1, the J gene TRBJ1-2; a possible D gene is TRBD1 (5 bases). The CDR3 is 14 residues long. Per germline, CDR1 LGHDT and CDR2 YNNKEL (reference sequence). Trimming pared 1 base from V and 4 bases from J, leaving 10 bases between. CDR3 DNA sequence: TGTGCCAGCAGCCAAGGTGCAGGGCCCTATGGCTACACCTTC. Its protein product is CASSQGAGPYGYTF.

This clonotype was observed at least ten times. CDR3 residues: CASSLAQSGGQETQYF. The CDR3 nucleotides read TGTGCCAGCAGCTTAGCGCAGTCCGGGGGCCAAGAGACCCAGTACTTC. The V and J genes are TRBV7-2 and TRBJ2-5; possible D gene TRBD2, 6 bases. CDR1 and CDR2 from the germline V gene are SGHTA and FQGNSA. This CDR3 region has 16 residues. Trimming cost V 0 bases and J 1 base, with 12 bases left between them.

Comments on this clonotype: A single base separates this from a much larger clone, so it may be a read error. This sequence joins TRBV20-1 and TRBJ2-5, with TRBD2 matching over 12 bases. This CDR3 is 15 amino acids long. V was clipped by 2 bases and J by 1 base; unmatched bases: 2. Per germline, CDR1 DFQATT and CDR2 SNEGSKA (reference sequence). The CDR3 spells CSARRLAGVQETQYF. The CDR3 nucleotides read TGCAGTGCTAGAAGACTAGCGGGGGTCCAAGAGACCCAGTACTTC.

The V gene is TRBV12-3 or TRBV12-4, the J gene TRBJ2-2; TRBD2 aligns across 11 bases. Losses at the gene ends were 7 bases for V and 3 bases for J; bases not matched to a gene: 4. This CDR3 is 15 amino acids long. The CDR3 bases are TGTGCCAGCACCTTGGGACTAGCGGACACCGGGGAGCTGTTTTTT. Residues: CASTLGLADTGELFF.

This clonotype was detected ten times or more. The chain links TRBV20-1 to TRBJ1-5; a possible D gene is TRBD1 (6 bases). V lost 1 base and J 6 bases, leaving 13 bases between the germline ends. The germline gives CDR1 DFQATT, CDR2 SNEGSKA (reference sequence). The CDR3 consists of 14 residues. The CDR3 protein is CSARAGQRGQPQHF. Written as DNA, the CDR3 is TGCAGTGCTAGAGCCGGACAGAGGGGTCAGCCCCAGCATTTT.

The gene calls are TRBV20-1 and TRBJ1-5; D gene ambiguous. Trimming removed 1 base from V and 5 bases from J, with 15 bases in between. The length of the CDR3 is 15 residues. From germline, CDR1 is DFQATT and CDR2 SNEGSKA (reference sequence). The CDR3 coding sequence is TGCAGTGCTAGAGCCGGCGGTCGGGTTGATCAGCCCCAGCATTTT. Translating it yields CSARAGGRVDQPQHF.

This clonotype was found many times. This chain connects TRBV19 to TRBJ2-5; D remains unclear. V was trimmed by 8 bases and J by 1 base, leaving 11 bases between them. CDR1 LNHDA and CDR2 SQIVND come from the germline V gene (reference sequence). The CDR3 totals 13 residues. CDR3 region: CASAPVGQETQYF. CDR3 DNA sequence: TGTGCCAGTGCTCCGGTAGGCCAAGAGACCCAGTACTTC. The complete variable domain, with remaining parts taken from reference TRBV19 and TRBJ2-5, reads DGGITQSPKYLFRKEGQNVTLSCEQNLNHDAMYWYRQDPGQGLRLIYYSQIVNDFQKGDIAEGYSVSREKKESFPLTVTSAQKNPTAFYLCASAPVGQETQYFGPGTRLLVL.

This chain connects TRBV5-1 to TRBJ2-3, with TRBD2 identical over 11 bases. CDR1 SGHRS and CDR2 YFSETQ come from the germline V gene. V was clipped by 4 bases and J by 4 bases; unmatched bases: 5. The CDR3 contains 15 residues. The CDR3 loop reads CASSLSGGASDTQYF. DNA for the CDR3: TGCGCCAGCAGCCTTAGCGGGGGGGCCTCAGATACGCAGTATTTT.

This clonotype was detected only a few times. DNA for the CDR3: TGCGCCAGCAGCGATACAGGGAACACTGAAGCTTTCTTT. Translating it yields CASSDTGNTEAFF. The chain couples TRBV5-1 to TRBJ1-1; D perhaps matches TRBD1 (5 bases). V dropped 4 bases and J dropped 1 base, with 8 bases sitting between them. The CDR3 contains 13 residues. CDR1 is SGHRS, CDR2 YFSETQ, per germline. Full variable domain (missing parts from reference TRBV5-1 and TRBJ1-1): KAGVTQTPRYLIKTRGQQVTLSCSPISGHRSVSWYQQTPGQGLQFLFEYFSETQRNKGNFPGRFSGRQFSNSRSEMNVSTLELGDSALYLCASSDTGNTEAFFGQGTRLTVV.

Many counts were recorded for this clonotype. A read error is possible here, since a much larger clone lies one base away. The chain couples TRBV20-1 to TRBJ2-5, with 12 positions matching TRBD2. V shed 3 bases and J 11 bases; nucleotides not matched to a gene: 10. The CDR3 sequence is 14 residues long. Germline lookup yields CDR1 DFQATT and CDR2 SNEGSKA (reference sequence). The DNA of the CDR3 is TGCAGTGCTAGCCCTAGCGGGGGGGCGTATGAGCAGTACTTC. Protein sequence: CSASPSGGAYEQYF.

Many counts were recorded for this clonotype. The gene calls are TRBV27 and TRBJ2-1, with no clear D. CDR3 size: 15 residues. CDR1 is MNHEY, CDR2 SMNVEV, per germline (reference sequence). Trimming cost V 3 bases and J 9 bases, with 18 bases left between them. DNA for the CDR3: TGTGCCAGCAGTTTTGCGACCACGATGCTCAGTGAGCAGTTCTTC. Its translation: CASSFATTMLSEQFF.

V gene TRBV6-1 combines with J gene TRBJ2-4; D possibly corresponds to TRBD1 (5 bases). With the DNA end fitting TRBJ2-7 better, the J assignment may be wrong. Looked up from germline, CDR1 is MNHNS and CDR2 is SASEGT. This CDR3 comprises 14 residues. The DNA of the CDR3 is TGTGCCAGCAGTGAAAGAAGGGGCACTCACGAGCAGTACTTC. Encoded protein: CASSERRGTHEQYF.

V is TRBV4-2 and J is TRBJ2-7; 7 bases align to TRBD1. Germline loops: CDR1 LGHNA, CDR2 YNFKEQ. The CDR3 extends over 15 amino acids. Germline trimming cut 1 base from V and 2 bases from J; bases unmatched to any gene: 5. The CDR3 DNA reads as TGTGCCAGCAGCCAAGTTTCGACAGGGACCTACGAGCAGTACTTC. Protein: CASSQVSTGTYEQYF.

The CDR3, as DNA: TGTGCCAGCAGCTTTACCTTAGCGGGGGGGCGGTACGAGCAGTACTTC. This codes for CASSFTLAGGRYEQYF. This chain links TRBV7-2 with TRBJ2-7; 11 bases line up with TRBD2. The CDR3 runs to 16 residues. V shed 3 bases, J shed 4 bases, and the junction held 8 bases outside the gene matches. Germline V gene lookup returns CDR1 SGHTA and CDR2 FQGNSA.

This clonotype has ten or more counts. The CDR3 is CASSARPRTTDTQYF. CDR3 DNA sequence: TGTGCCAGCAGCGCACGGCCACGTACTACAGATACGCAGTATTTT. The genes are TRBV11-2 and TRBJ2-3; no firm D call. Germline V gene sequence: CDR1 SGHAT, CDR2 FQNNGV. Trimming stripped 5 bases from V and 3 bases from J, with 15 bases between. CDR3 length equals 15 residues.

A few counts support this clonotype. V is TRBV20-1 and J is TRBJ2-7; D is ambiguous. This CDR3 contains 14 residues. The germline CDR1 and CDR2 sequences are DFQATT and SNEGSKA (reference sequence). V lost 2 bases and J 0 bases, leaving 11 bases between the germline ends. The CDR3, as DNA: TGCAGTGCTAGAAGAATCTCTCTCTCCTACGAGCAGTACTTC. Its protein product is CSARRISLSYEQYF.

This clonotype has a handful of counts. CDR3: CASSFASGRRETQYF. DNA for the CDR3: TGCGCCAGCAGCTTCGCTAGCGGGAGAAGGGAGACCCAGTACTTC. V is TRBV5-1 and J is TRBJ2-4; 10 nucleotides agree with TRBD2. The J call may be incorrect, as the DNA end agrees better with TRBJ2-5. The germline V gene has CDR1 SGHRS and CDR2 YFSETQ. The CDR3 is 15 amino acids.

This clonotype was counted between two and nine times. The chain is built from TRBV4-1 and TRBJ2-1; 8 bases match TRBD2. The CDR3 is 13 residues long. Trimming cost V 5 bases and J 6 bases; bases outside gene matches: 3. Germline CDR1 reads MGHRA; CDR2 reads YSYEKL. The DNA for the CDR3 is TGCGCCAGCAGCTCGCGGGGGGCCAATGAGCAGTTCTTC. Translation: CASSSRGANEQFF.

CDR3 bases: TGTGCCAGCAGTTATTTCGCGCAGGGGCTCTCCTCTGGGGCCAACGTCCTGACTTTC. Translation: CASSYFAQGLSSGANVLTF. The V and J genes are TRBV6-5 and TRBJ2-6, with D perhaps TRBD1 (6 bases). Germline V lookup: CDR1 MNHEY, CDR2 SVGAGI. Trimming removed 3 bases at V and 0 bases at J, with 18 bases between. This CDR3 spans 19 amino acids.

This clonotype has at least ten counts. The chain carries TRBV12-3 or TRBV12-4 and TRBJ1-2; D call uncertain. Trimming removed 7 bases from V and 8 bases from J, with 23 bases in between. CDR3 length: 15 amino acids. The CDR3 reads CASTSISSGRGGYTF. The CDR3 DNA follows: TGTGCCAGCACATCCATTAGCTCGGGGAGAGGCGGCTACACCTTC.

In its sample, this clonotype was seen a few times. The chain couples TRBV11-2 to TRBJ1-1; D is perhaps TRBD1 (5 bases). Trimming removed 2 bases at V and 1 base at J, with 8 bases between. Per germline, CDR1 SGHAT and CDR2 FQNNGV. This CDR3 has 14 amino acids. The CDR3 is CASSLFTGNTEAFF. The CDR3 nucleotides read TGTGCCAGCAGCTTATTCACAGGGAACACTGAAGCTTTCTTT.

The chain has TRBV20-1 and TRBJ2-5; 14 positions agree with TRBD2. This CDR3 has 17 amino acids. Germline V gives CDR1 DFQATT, CDR2 SNEGSKA (reference sequence). The V gene end was trimmed by 4 bases and the J gene end by 0 bases; junction bases not matched to a gene: 7. DNA for the CDR3: TGCAGTGCTAAGGGACTAGCGGGGGCCGAGTACCAAGAGACCCAGTACTTC. Translation gives CSAKGLAGAEYQETQYF.

The rearrangement uses TRBV9 and TRBJ1-2, with 9 bases aligning to TRBD1. V lost 3 bases and J lost 4; bases outside the gene matches: 7. Germline loops: CDR1 SGDLS, CDR2 YYNGEE. The CDR3 consists of 15 residues. CDR3 in DNA: TGTGCCAGCAGCGCCCAGACAGGGGGTGGCTATGGCTACACCTTC. Encoded protein: CASSAQTGGGYGYTF.

As to this clonotype: This may stem from a read error, because a much larger clone lies one nucleotide away. The chain recombines TRBV2 with TRBJ2-5; 11 bases match TRBD1. The end of the DNA is better explained by TRBJ2-1, so the J call may be wrong. CDR1 and CDR2 (germline): SNHLY, FYNNEI. The CDR3 has 14 residues. CDR3 DNA sequence: TGTGCCAGCACTGGACAGGGGGCGGTGGAGACCCAGTTCTTC. Translated, it gives CASTGQGAVETQFF.

The V and J genes are TRBV29-1 and TRBJ1-1; D is unresolved. V was cut by 2 bases and J by 1 base, with 8 bases left in between. CDR1 is SQVTM, CDR2 ANQGSEA, per germline. This CDR3 contains 13 residues. The CDR3 DNA follows: TGCAGCGTTGAATCCCGCCAGAACACTGAAGCTTTCTTT. Translating it yields CSVESRQNTEAFF.

This clonotype has a count of ten or more. V gene TRBV9 combines with J gene TRBJ2-3, with 7 nucleotides matching TRBD1. Trimming took 0 bases from V and 1 from J; bases not matched to a gene: 5. The length of the CDR3 is 16 residues. From germline, CDR1 is SGDLS and CDR2 YYNGEE. The DNA of the CDR3 is TGTGCCAGCAGCGTAGAGGCAGGGGGAGGCACAGATACGCAGTATTTT. It is translated as CASSVEAGGGTDTQYF.

This clonotype appeared many times. V gene TRBV20-1 combines with J gene TRBJ2-3; 7 bases fit TRBD1. The V segment lost 6 bases and the J segment 2 bases; nucleotides outside the gene matches: 8. Germline V gene sequence: CDR1 DFQATT, CDR2 SNEGSKA (reference sequence). The CDR3 spans 14 residues. The CDR3 DNA reads TGCAGTGCGAGACGACAGGGAAACACAGATACGCAGTATTTT. Residues: CSARRQGNTDTQYF.

At least ten counts were recorded for this clonotype. The V gene is TRBV12-3 or TRBV12-4, the J gene TRBJ2-5; weak D call: TRBD1 (5 bases). This CDR3 is built from 13 residues. The ends were cut back, 6 bases at V and 3 bases at J, with 11 bases in the middle. CDR3 protein: CASRPNRKETQYF. CDR3 sequence (DNA): TGTGCCAGCAGACCCAACAGGAAAGAGACCCAGTACTTC.

This clonotype was observed a few times. This chain joins TRBV7-2 and TRBJ2-2; D unresolved. V lost 3 bases and J 2 bases, leaving 13 bases between the germline ends. The CDR3 is 16 amino acids. Germline CDR1 SGHTA, CDR2 FQGNSA. The CDR3 here is CASSFSATVNTGELFF. CDR3 coding DNA: TGTGCCAGCAGCTTCTCCGCAACAGTCAACACCGGGGAGCTGTTTTTT. Full variable domain (missing parts from reference TRBV7-2 and TRBJ2-2): GAGVSQSPSNKVTEKGKDVELRCDPISGHTALYWYRQSLGQGLEFLIYFQGNSAPDKSGLPSDRFSAERTGGSVSTLTIQRTQQEDSAVYLCASSFSATVNTGELFFGEGSRLTVL.

This clonotype was detected only a few times. This chain joins TRBV5-8 and TRBJ1-2; TRBD1 matches 8 bases. The CDR3 sequence is 14 residues long. Germline V CDR1 and CDR2: SGHTS, YDEGEE. V lost 0 bases, J lost 7 bases, and 5 bases stayed unmatched. The CDR3 DNA sequence: TGTGCCAGCAGCTTGGACAGGGGGAAGGGTGGCTACACCTTC. Translating gives CASSLDRGKGGYTF.